Listed here is a single T cell receptor (beta chain). Its specificity is not known. This sample was taken from a study of T cell clusters in autoimmune cytopenias. CDR1 and CDR2 (germline): MNHEY, SVGAGI. The CDR3 consists of 18 residues. Notes on the study in general: The T cell clusters were defined only in silico, without experimental functional validation. Comparing secondary cytopenia with chronic lymphocytic leukemia showed no cluster-lack signature, apparently masked by lymphoma repertoire. TRB repertoire shifts in secondary cytopenia and chronic lymphocytic leukemia mostly reflected lymphoma, not autoimmunity. Physiological T cell clusters of healthy donors were apparently absent in primary autoimmune cytopenia patients.

One tube held mixed TRB-A and TRB-B primer pools for touch-down PCR. TCRdb re-analyzed the multiplex PCR reads; it lists each CDR3 protein once, without DNA. The table lists about 15,000 distinct CDR3 sequences. Each sample's input was 200 to 300 ng genomic DNA, 35,000 to 40,000 genome equivalents. The chain couples TRBV6-5 to TRBJ1-4; TCRdb calls TRBD1, which cannot be checked without DNA. The sequencing input was peripheral blood. This clonotype originated in a human donor with an autoimmune cytopenia or autoimmune hepatitis (not recorded which). The CDR3 loop is CASRVPGQGRTSNEKLFF.